Shown below are 32 T cell receptor beta chains from a single sample sequenced in a study of OX40 agonist ivuxolimab in advanced cancers. The method was immunoSEQ multiplex PCR; TCRdb's version includes in-frame clones alone and lacks a portion of them. The top ten clones hold 0.86% of a sample with 72,000 or so clones, 70% to 90% of them seen once. Material: CD4+ or CD8+ T cells sorted from blood, obtained in a trial of the OX40 agonist ivuxolimab. The receptors stem from an adult with an advanced solid tumor such as melanoma, head and neck, liver or kidney cancer.

This sequence joins TRBV7-2 and TRBJ1-2, with D possibly being TRBD1 (6 bases). From germline, CDR1 is SGHTA and CDR2 FQGNSA. Deletions cut 5 bases from V and 4 bases from J, with 14 bases between. The CDR3 has 14 amino acids. The CDR3 is CASSPAGQTYGYTF. CDR3 coding DNA: TGTGCCAGCAGCCCCGCGGGACAAACCTATGGCTACACCTTC.

This clone is classed as medium-sized. The J gene is TRBJ1-2, the V gene TRBV4-1; TRBD1 might be the D (6 bases). Trimming took off 1 base at V and 2 bases at J, with 20 bases between the two ends. Germline assignment: CDR1 MGHRA and CDR2 YSYEKL. The CDR3 consists of 18 residues. CDR3 in DNA: TGCGCCAGCAGCCAAGGGGGGCTTCGGGACCCAAGAAACTATGGCTACACCTTC. The encoded protein is CASSQGGLRDPRNYGYTF.

The chain couples TRBV5-4 to TRBJ2-7, with 9 bases that match TRBD1. V was clipped by 0 bases and J by 5 bases; unmatched bases: 9. Germline V gene sequence: CDR1 SGHNT, CDR2 YYREEE (reference sequence). The CDR3 length is 16 residues. The CDR3 coding sequence is TGTGCCAGCAGCTTGGACTTTCGGGACAGGGATGACGAGCAGTACTTC. This sequence encodes CASSLDFRDRDDEQYF. Based on the CDR3 plus reference TRBV5-4 and TRBJ2-7, the full variable domain is ETGVTQSPTHLIKTRGQQVTLRCSSQSGHNTVSWYQQALGQGPQFIFQYYREEENGRGNFPPRFSGLQFPNYSSELNVNALELDDSALYLCASSLDFRDRDDEQYFGPGTRLTVT.

The chain combines TRBV7-9 with TRBJ2-7, with D unresolved. V was cut by 1 base and J by 3 bases, with 13 bases left in between. The CDR3 contains 15 residues. Germline values: CDR1 SEHNR, CDR2 FQNEAQ (reference sequence). For the CDR3, the DNA is TGTGCCAGCAGCTTAGGGACCCCAACAGACTACGAGCAGTACTTC. Translating gives CASSLGTPTDYEQYF.

The chain has TRBV19 and TRBJ1-1; 7 bases align to TRBD1. Germline-derived CDR1 and CDR2 are LNHDA and SQIVND (reference sequence). The CDR3 runs 14 residues. V lost 6 bases and J lost 1; bases outside the gene matches: 5. CDR3 amino acids: CASRNDRANTEAFF. Here the CDR3 DNA reads TGTGCCAGTAGGAATGACAGGGCGAACACTGAAGCTTTCTTT.

CDR3 amino acids: CASSTYLASGELFF. The CDR3 region has the DNA TGTGCCAGCAGTACCTACCTAGCTAGCGGGGAGCTGTTTTTT. The gene calls are TRBV27 and TRBJ2-2, with D possibly TRBD2 on 5 matching bases. The CDR3 length is 14 residues. Trimming cost V 5 bases and J 7 bases, with 14 bases left between them. Germline-derived CDR1 and CDR2 are MNHEY and SMNVEV (reference sequence).

This chain links TRBV10-3 with TRBJ2-7, with D perhaps TRBD2 (6 bases). With 0 bases removed from V and 5 bases from J, the gap between germline ends came to 11 bases. Germline loops: CDR1 ENHRY, CDR2 SYGVKD. CDR3 size: 14 residues. For the CDR3, the DNA is TGTGCCATCAGTGAGTCGGACGGCGGGGACGAGCAGTACTTC. The encoded protein is CAISESDGGDEQYF.

This rearrangement joins TRBV6-6 to TRBJ2-2, with TRBD1 matching 10 bases. CDR3 length equals 16 residues. Germline assignment: CDR1 MNHNY and CDR2 SVGAGI (reference sequence). With 4 bases clipped from V and 4 bases from J, the junction kept 6 bases outside the gene matches. The CDR3 DNA follows: TGTGCCAGCAGTTTTACAGGACAGGGGGGCACCGGGGAGCTGTTTTTT. Amino acids: CASSFTGQGGTGELFF.

The genes are TRBV4-1 and TRBJ2-1; 13 positions agree with TRBD2. J was trimmed by 2 bases and V by 4 bases; bases with no gene match: 2. This CDR3 comprises 16 residues. Looked up from germline, CDR1 is MGHRA and CDR2 is YSYEKL. CDR3 in DNA: TGCGCCAGCAGCCTGGGGACTAGCGGGGCCTACAATGAGCAGTTCTTC. Amino acid sequence: CASSLGTSGAYNEQFF.

Turning to this clone: At the DNA level, this CDR3 is encoded by other sequences in the same sample as well. This chain uses TRBV5-4 with TRBJ2-2; possible D gene TRBD2, 7 bases. Trimming stripped 4 bases from V and 1 base from J, with 17 bases between. This CDR3 is 17 amino acids long. Germline CDR1 and CDR2: SGHNT and YYREEE (reference sequence). The CDR3 DNA reads TGTGCCAGCAGCCCGGTGCGGAGGGGGGGGAACACCGGGGAGCTGTTTTTT. Its translation: CASSPVRRGGNTGELFF.

The chain joins TRBV7-2 to TRBJ2-7; either TRBD1 or TRBD2 may fit D (5 bases each). Germline V gene data show CDR1 as SGHTA and CDR2 as FQGNSA. The CDR3 is made up of 13 amino acids. V was pared by 1 base and J by 7 bases, with 11 bases between. The CDR3 DNA reads as TGTGCCAGCAGCTTAGGAGGGGAAAGGGAGCAGTACTTC. It specifies CASSLGGEREQYF.

This clone was recorded only once. The chain carries TRBV9 and TRBJ2-3; 7 positions match TRBD2. The junction had 9 bases not matched to a gene; V was cut back by 3 bases and J by 2 bases. Germline CDR1 reads SGDLS; CDR2 reads YYNGEE. The length of the CDR3 is 16 residues. In nucleotides, the CDR3 is TGTGCCAGCAGCGACCAGACTAGCCCCTTCACAGATACGCAGTATTTT. This gives the protein CASSDQTSPFTDTQYF. The complete variable domain, with remaining parts taken from reference TRBV9 and TRBJ2-3, reads DSGVTQTPKHLITATGQRVTLRCSPRSGDLSVYWYQQSLDQGLQFLIQYYNGEERAKGNILERFSAQQFPDLHSELNLSSLELGDSALYFCASSDQTSPFTDTQYFGPGTRLTVL.

The chain uses TRBV7-2 and TRBJ1-6; 7 nucleotides match TRBD1. The CDR3 covers 13 residues. Germline V gene sequence: CDR1 SGHTA, CDR2 FQGNSA. After removal of 3 bases from V and 7 bases from J, the junction contained 0 bases not matched to a gene. The CDR3 region is CASSLGQNSPLHF. The CDR3 coding sequence is TGTGCCAGCAGCTTGGGACAGAATTCACCCCTCCACTTT.

This clone was recorded a few times. The J gene is TRBJ2-2, the V gene TRBV7-9; D not resolved. V lost 3 bases to trimming and J lost 1 base, with 9 bases between them. CDR1 and CDR2 (germline): SEHNR, FQNEAQ (reference sequence). The CDR3 length is 15 residues. The CDR3 coding sequence is TGTGCCAGCAGCTTTGGTGCCAGGAACACCGGGGAGCTGTTTTTT. This codes for CASSFGARNTGELFF.

The rearrangement links TRBV11-2 to TRBJ2-7, with TRBD2 matching 7 bases. The junction had 5 bases not matched to a gene; V was cut back by 3 bases and J by 0 bases. Per germline, CDR1 SGHAT and CDR2 FQNNGV. The CDR3 sequence is 15 residues long. CDR3 nucleotides: TGTGCCAGCAGCTTCACTAGCGCAAGCTCCTACGAGCAGTACTTC. Protein: CASSFTSASSYEQYF.

V usage is TRBV7-9 and J usage is TRBJ1-2; no clear D. Germline CDR1 is SEHNR and CDR2 is FQNEAQ (reference sequence). V was clipped by 0 bases and J by 1 base, with 6 bases between them. This CDR3 is built from 14 residues. In DNA form, the CDR3 reads TGTGCCAGCAGCTTAGCGTCCAGTAACTATGGCTACACCTTC. It is translated as CASSLASSNYGYTF. The whole variable domain, filled in from reference TRBV7-9 and TRBJ1-2, reads DTGVSQNPRHKITKRGQNVTFRCDPISEHNRLYWYRQTLGQGPEFLTYFQNEAQLEKSRLLSDRFSAERPKGSFSTLEIQRTEQGDSAMYLCASSLASSNYGYTFGSGTRLTVV.

The chain uses TRBV28 and TRBJ2-2, with TRBD1 matching over 7 bases. This CDR3 is built from 15 residues. CDR1 MDHEN and CDR2 SYDVKM come from the germline V gene. Trimming cost V 5 bases and J 2 bases; bases outside gene matches: 5. The CDR3: CASSLDRVNTGELFF. In DNA form, the CDR3 reads TGTGCCAGCAGTCTTGACAGGGTAAACACCGGGGAGCTGTTTTTT.

The rearrangement joins TRBV7-9 to TRBJ1-2; D is uncertain. The V gene's germline CDR1 is SEHNR and CDR2 FQNEAQ (reference sequence). The CDR3 sequence is 13 residues long. The V and J ends lost 5 bases and 4 bases respectively, with 11 bases between them. The CDR3 DNA is TGTGCCAGCAGCCTTATGGGGAGCTATGGCTACACCTTC. Its translation is CASSLMGSYGYTF. The entire variable domain, with the rest obtained from reference TRBV7-9 and TRBJ1-2, is as follows: DTGVSQNPRHKITKRGQNVTFRCDPISEHNRLYWYRQTLGQGPEFLTYFQNEAQLEKSRLLSDRFSAERPKGSFSTLEIQRTEQGDSAMYLCASSLMGSYGYTFGSGTRLTVV.

This clone showed up just once. V is TRBV7-2 and J is TRBJ2-7; tentatively, D is TRBD2 (5 bases). The CDR3 has 13 amino acids. Trimming took 0 bases from V and 3 from J, leaving 6 bases between them. The germline CDR1 and CDR2 sequences are SGHTA and FQGNSA. The CDR3 sequence is CASSLAGIYEQYF. Here the CDR3 DNA reads TGTGCCAGCAGCTTAGCCGGGATCTACGAGCAGTACTTC.

The rearrangement uses TRBV7-2 and TRBJ1-2; 11 bases are shared with TRBD1. The CDR3 extends over 15 amino acids. J was trimmed by 8 bases and V by 2 bases; bases with no gene match: 7. Germline V gene lookup returns CDR1 SGHTA and CDR2 FQGNSA. The CDR3 spells CASSLRTGGVYGYTF. DNA of the CDR3: TGTGCCAGCAGCTTACGGACAGGGGGCGTATACGGCTACACCTTC.

This clone showed up just once. Here the CDR3 reads CASTLGEGRYTF. The CDR3, as DNA: TGTGCCAGCACCCTCGGAGAGGGAAGATACACCTTC. The V call is TRBV28, the J call TRBJ1-2; D ambiguous. Germline V gene lookup returns CDR1 MDHEN and CDR2 SYDVKM. V was clipped by 7 bases and J by 11 bases, with 17 bases between them. The CDR3 runs to 12 residues.

The chain has TRBV6-6 and TRBJ2-3; D remains ambiguous. V lost 5 bases to trimming and J lost 6 bases, with 9 bases between them. This CDR3 region has 12 residues. Germline V CDR1 and CDR2: MNHNY, SVGAGI (reference sequence). In DNA form, the CDR3 reads TGTGCCAGCAGTCCCAATGGGGATACGCAGTATTTT. Translation: CASSPNGDTQYF.

This rearrangement joins TRBV7-9 to TRBJ2-3; the D is unclear. The CDR3 extends over 14 amino acids. V was pared by 2 bases and J by 2 bases, with 8 bases between. The V gene's germline CDR1 is SEHNR and CDR2 FQNEAQ (reference sequence). CDR3 in amino acids: CASSLPGYTDTQYF. The CDR3 nucleotides are TGTGCCAGCAGCTTACCCGGCTACACAGATACGCAGTATTTT.

The chain's CDR3 is CASSLRLAVAYEQYF. As DNA, the CDR3 is TGTGCCAGCAGCTTAAGACTAGCGGTCGCCTACGAGCAGTACTTC. The chain is built from TRBV7-2 and TRBJ2-7; 9 bases match TRBD2. J was trimmed by 2 bases and V by 2 bases; bases with no gene match: 4. This CDR3 is built from 15 residues. From germline, CDR1 is SGHTA and CDR2 FQGNSA.

This chain joins TRBV6-5 and TRBJ2-7, with D tentatively TRBD2 (5 bases). V gave up 5 bases and J gave up 6 bases, with 14 bases separating them. There are 13 residues in the CDR3. From germline, CDR1 is MNHEY and CDR2 SVGAGI. The CDR3 reads CASSGGPGGEQYF. CDR3 DNA sequence: TGTGCCAGCAGTGGCGGACCCGGAGGCGAGCAGTACTTC.

The chain uses TRBV2 and TRBJ2-7; 8 bases line up with TRBD2. The CDR3 is 13 residues long. The V segment lost 8 bases and the J segment 0 bases; nucleotides outside the gene matches: 3. The germline V gene encodes CDR1 SNHLY and CDR2 FYNNEI. CDR3 in DNA: TGTGCCAGCGAAGCGGGGGACTCCTACGAGCAGTACTTC. Its protein product is CASEAGDSYEQYF.

The V call is TRBV11-3, the J call TRBJ2-1; 8 nucleotides agree with TRBD2. The junction had 13 bases not matched to a gene; V was cut back by 11 bases and J by 4 bases. CDR1 SGHNT and CDR2 YENEEA come from the germline V gene. This CDR3 comprises 15 residues. CDR3 sequence reads: CACSRGLAGYNEQFF. The CDR3 bases are TGTGCCTGCTCCAGGGGATTAGCGGGGTACAATGAGCAGTTCTTC.

This clone was counted a few times. The V and J genes are TRBV6-5 and TRBJ1-4; D not resolved. The germline V gene encodes CDR1 MNHEY and CDR2 SVGAGI. V lost 5 bases and J lost 5, with 6 bases in between. This CDR3 spans 12 amino acids. The CDR3 bases are TGTGCCAGCAGTAACAGAAATGAAAAACTGTTTTTT. Amino acids: CASSNRNEKLFF.

V and J are TRBV5-1 and TRBJ2-5, with 12 bases fitting TRBD1. The CDR3 length is 15 residues. The germline V gene encodes CDR1 SGHRS and CDR2 YFSETQ. V shed 4 bases and J 4 bases; nucleotides not matched to a gene: 5. The CDR3 nucleotides read TGCGCCAGCAGCCCGGGACAGGGGGCTCGAGAGACCCAGTACTTC. The encoded protein is CASSPGQGARETQYF.

The chain has TRBV19 and TRBJ1-3, with D perhaps matching TRBD1 (5 bases). Deletions cut 3 bases from V and 4 bases from J, with 10 bases between. This CDR3 has 14 amino acids. Germline lookup yields CDR1 LNHDA and CDR2 SQIVND (reference sequence). The CDR3 DNA sequence: TGTGCCAGTAGTATCCGACAGCTGGGAAACACCATATATTTT. Its protein product is CASSIRQLGNTIYF.

The chain is built from TRBV6-5 and TRBJ2-1; D gene uncertain. The CDR3 spans 15 residues. Trimming left V 0 bases short and J 7 bases short, with 13 bases between. In germline, CDR1 is MNHEY, CDR2 SVGAGI. CDR3 coding DNA: TGTGCCAGCAGTTACTCGACGGAACGCCGAAATGAGCAGTTCTTC. Translation gives CASSYSTERRNEQFF.

The chain has TRBV7-2 and TRBJ1-2; D remains unclear. CDR3 size: 14 residues. CDR1 and CDR2 (germline): SGHTA, FQGNSA. V was shortened by 0 bases and J by 4 bases, with 9 bases between the two germline ends. CDR3 region: CASSLAPTFYGYTF. The CDR3 DNA follows: TGTGCCAGCAGCTTAGCGCCAACTTTCTATGGCTACACCTTC.